This T cell receptor beta chain was retrieved from a study of T cells in Graves' hyperthyroidism and ophthalmopathy. This clonotype was recorded at least ten times. Antigen specificity is unknown. Study-level findings and limits: Blood also showed most of the thyroid clonotypes that were expanded above 0.001. The model anticipated ophthalmopathy a median approximately 6.7 months pre-onset.

RNA transcripts yielded amplified TCR beta CDR3 regions. In the first-round RT-PCR of the TCR CDR3, the HTBI primer set was used. TCRdb re-derived calls from the multiplex PCR reads in MiXCR, one entry per CDR3 protein. Found here are under 400,000 distinct CDR3 sequences, 14% of them singletons; the top ten hold about 11%. Uncontrolled infection, other autoimmune disease, pregnancy or lactation barred patients from enrollment. Isolation of PBMCs was performed on around 9.8 ml fresh peripheral blood. Germline V gene sequence: CDR1 LGHDT, CDR2 YNNKEL (reference sequence). V shed 2 bases, J shed 2 bases, and the junction held 3 bases outside the gene matches. The CDR3 runs to 15 residues.

What was sequenced was blood. This clonotype was obtained from a woman aged 55-69 years with Graves' hyperthyroidism. The V call is TRBV3-1, the J call TRBJ1-2, with 9 bases fitting TRBD1. CDR3 protein: CASSQTDRGNYGYTF. Written as DNA, the CDR3 is TGTGCCAGCAGCCAAACGGACAGGGGAAACTATGGCTACACCTTC.